Listed below are T cell receptor beta chains from one sample, sequenced in a study of sequential checkpoint blockade in melanoma. Measured with immunoSEQ multiplex PCR; TCRdb has only the in-frame clones, and not every one. The repertoire includes 9,000 to 13,000 clones, around 28% of them detected once, and roughly a quarter sits in the top ten. Here the sequenced sample was tumor tissue (inferred from file names), taken from a patient given nivolumab and ipilimumab in sequence. These receptor sequences come from a human donor with melanoma. Both conserved end residues are part of each CDR3. Each record gives: clone size, D gene, V gene, J gene, CDR3 protein, CDR3 DNA. The D gene is left open where the match is weak. Not all rows give a size; the values are once, few, many and, for expanded clones, a class.

>many|TRBD1|TRBV11-3|TRBJ2-2
CASSQDRGHTGELFF
TGTGCCAGCAGCCAGGACAGGGGGCACACCGGGGAGCTGTTTTTT
>NA|TRBD1|TRBV11-3|TRBJ1-4
CASSSRTGPEKLFF
TGTGCCAGCAGCTCTCGGACAGGGCCCGAAAAACTGTTTTTT
>NA|NA|TRBV30|TRBJ1-1
CAWSVPVMNTEAFF
TGTGCCTGGAGTGTACCAGTGATGAACACTGAAGCTTTCTTT
>NA|TRBD1|TRBV18|TRBJ2-7
CASSSGRGNEQYF
TGTGCCAGCTCGTCGGGCAGGGGGAACGAGCAGTACTTC
>few|NA|TRBV11-3|TRBJ1-2
CASSFSTGILYGYTF
TGTGCCAGCAGCTTCTCCACAGGGATATTGTATGGCTACACCTTC
>NA|NA|TRBV6-8|TRBJ1-5
CASSPLTAGSQPQHF
TGTGCCAGCAGTCCTTTGACAGCAGGGTCTCAGCCCCAGCATTTT
>NA|NA|TRBV6-8|TRBJ1-1
CATKVGVTEAFF
TGTGCCACCAAGGTAGGGGTCACTGAAGCTTTCTTT
>NA|TRBD1|TRBV2|TRBJ1-6
CASSEGQGGSPLHF
TGTGCCAGCAGTGAAGGACAGGGAGGTTCACCCCTCCACTTT
>NA|TRBD2|TRBV11-3|TRBJ2-3
CASSLEGPGTRNTQYF
TGTGCCAGCAGCTTAGAGGGCCCCGGGACTAGAAATACGCAGTATTTT
>NA|NA|TRBV7-6|TRBJ1-2
CASSLSGGRLGFGYTF
TGTGCCAGCAGCTTATCCGGGGGGCGCTTGGGTTTTGGCTACACCTTC
>NA|NA|TRBV8-2|TRBJ2-1
CASSVQDQYNEQFF
TGTGCCAGCAGTGTACAGGACCAATACAATGAGCAGTTCTTC
>few|NA|TRBV10-2|TRBJ1-5
CATKGGAYSNQPQHF
TGCGCCACGAAGGGGGGGGCTTATAGCAATCAGCCCCAGCATTTT
>few|NA|TRBV14|TRBJ1-3
CASSPTINTIYF
TGTGCCAGCAGCCCCACGATTAACACCATATATTTT
>NA|NA|TRBV7-6|TRBJ2-1
CASSPQGGTSNEQFF
TGTGCCAGCAGCCCCCAGGGGGGGACTTCGAATGAGCAGTTCTTC
>few|NA|TRBV11-3|TRBJ2-7
CASSSGPLRSTYEQYF
TGTGCCAGCAGCTCGGGGCCACTACGGTCGACCTACGAGCAGTACTTC
>NA|TRBD2|TRBV11-3|TRBJ2-5
CASSLSKRGYQETQYF
TGTGCCAGCAGCTTGTCGAAGCGGGGATACCAAGAGACCCAGTACTTC
>NA|TRBD1|TRBV18|TRBJ1-3
CASSPRDSSNSGNTIYF
TGTGCCAGCTCACCCCGGGACAGCTCTAACTCTGGAAACACCATATATTTT
>NA|NA|TRBV23-1|TRBJ2-6
CASRPQDSGANVLTF
TGCGCCAGCAGACCCCAGGACTCTGGGGCCAACGTCCTGACTTTC
>NA|NA|TRBV18|TRBJ2-5
CASSPFGRGQETQYF
TGTGCCAGCTCACCCTTCGGGCGGGGACAAGAGACCCAGTACTTC
>NA|TRBD1|TRBV9|TRBJ1-2
CASTQGGYGYGYTF
TGTGCCAGCACCCAGGGGGGTTATGGTTATGGCTACACCTTC
>NA|NA|TRBV10-2|TRBJ2-5
CASSDAGRSQETQYF
TGCGCCAGCAGTGATGCCGGGCGGTCTCAAGAGACCCAGTACTTC
>NA|NA|TRBV11-3|TRBJ2-2
CASSFSNLNTGELFF
TGTGCCAGCAGCTTCTCTAACCTGAACACCGGGGAGCTGTTTTTT
>NA|TRBD1|TRBV5-1|TRBJ1-1
CASSYTGENTEAFF
TGCGCCAGCAGCTACACAGGGGAAAACACTGAAGCTTTCTTT
>few|NA|TRBV23-1|TRBJ2-7
CASSQDRSYEQYF
TGCGCCAGCAGCCAAGACAGGTCCTACGAGCAGTACTTC
>NA|NA|TRBV5-1|TRBJ2-3
CASSLVSSLTGTDTQYF
TGCGCCAGCAGCTTGGTTTCTTCATTAACGGGGACAGATACGCAGTATTTT
>many|TRBD1|TRBV7-2|TRBJ2-1
CASSLNRGEEQFF
TGTGCCAGCAGCTTAAACAGGGGCGAGGAGCAGTTCTTC
>few|NA|TRBV6-8|TRBJ1-1
CASSSLSGDTEAFF
TGTGCCAGCTCTTCCCTAAGCGGTGACACTGAAGCTTTCTTT
>NA|TRBD2|TRBV18|TRBJ2-1
CASSPPTAGLYNEQFF
TGTGCCAGCTCACCACCGACAGCGGGGCTCTACAATGAGCAGTTCTTC
>NA|NA|TRBV19|TRBJ2-2
CASSWGDANTGELFF
TGTGCCAGTAGTTGGGGGGACGCAAACACCGGGGAGCTGTTTTTT
>NA|NA|TRBV9|TRBJ1-2
CASSVGDTNYGYTF
TGTGCCAGCAGCGTAGGCGACACTAACTATGGCTACACCTTC
>NA|NA|TRBV12-5|TRBJ1-2
CASSKGGNYGYTF
TGTGCCAGCTCTAAGGGGGGTAACTATGGCTACACCTTC
>NA|TRBD2|TRBV6-8|TRBJ2-1
CASSDGGAGSNEQFF
TGTGCCAGCAGTGACGGGGGGGCAGGTAGCAATGAGCAGTTCTTC
>NA|NA|TRBV9|TRBJ1-5
CASSLGILEKGNQPQHF
TGTGCCAGCAGCTTAGGCATTCTCGAAAAGGGCAATCAGCCCCAGCATTTT
>once|TRBD1|TRBV5-1|TRBJ2-2
CASSPGQGLSTGELFF
TGCGCCAGCAGCCCCGGACAGGGTTTAAGCACCGGGGAGCTGTTTTTT
>NA|NA|TRBV19|TRBJ1-1
CASSPGTPDPEAFF
TGTGCCAGTAGTCCCGGGACGCCGGACCCTGAAGCTTTCTTT
>NA|TRBD1|TRBV30|TRBJ2-1
CAWDRGGEQFF
TGTGCCTGGGACAGGGGGGGTGAGCAGTTCTTC
>few|NA|TRBV6-8|TRBJ1-5
CASSYEVGANQPQHF
TGTGCCAGCAGTTACGAGGTGGGGGCAAATCAGCCCCAGCATTTT
>NA|TRBD2|TRBV18|TRBJ2-3
CASSLLLTSGVLDTQYF
TGTGCCAGCTCACTATTACTGACTAGCGGGGTTCTCGATACGCAGTATTTT
>NA|NA|TRBV19|TRBJ1-1
CASSTYTNTEAFF
TGTGCCAGTAGTACCTACACGAACACTGAAGCTTTCTTT
>NA|NA|TRBV30|TRBJ2-7
CAWSALSTGEQYF
TGTGCCTGGAGTGCTCTCTCGACAGGCGAGCAGTACTTC
>NA|NA|TRBV6-8|TRBJ2-2
CASRTLGENTGELFF
TGTGCCAGCAGGACTCTCGGAGAGAACACCGGGGAGCTGTTTTTT